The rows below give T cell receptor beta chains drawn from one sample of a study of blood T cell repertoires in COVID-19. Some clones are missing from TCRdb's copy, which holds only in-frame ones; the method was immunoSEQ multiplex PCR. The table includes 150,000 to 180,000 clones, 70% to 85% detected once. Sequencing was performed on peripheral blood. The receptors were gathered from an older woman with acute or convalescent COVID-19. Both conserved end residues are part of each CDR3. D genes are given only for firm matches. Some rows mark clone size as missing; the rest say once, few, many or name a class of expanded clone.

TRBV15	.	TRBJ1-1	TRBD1	CATSTLGQGLTEAFF	TGTGCCACCAGCACCTTGGGACAGGGCCTCACTGAAGCTTTCTTT
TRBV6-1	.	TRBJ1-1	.	CASSDAGDPAGTEAFF	TGTGCCAGCAGTGACGCAGGGGACCCGGCGGGCACTGAAGCTTTCTTT
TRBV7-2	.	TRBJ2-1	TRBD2	CASSPGLAFSDEQFF	TGTGCCAGCAGCCCTGGACTAGCCTTTTCCGATGAGCAGTTCTTC
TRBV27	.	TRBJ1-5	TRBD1	CASAGTGGYQPQHF	TGTGCCAGCGCTGGGACAGGGGGCTATCAGCCCCAGCATTTT
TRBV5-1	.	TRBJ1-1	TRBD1	CASSLTSRQGEAFF	TGCGCCAGCAGCTTGACCTCTAGACAGGGGGAAGCTTTCTTT
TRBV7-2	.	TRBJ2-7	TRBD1	CASSRDRVNEQYF	TGTGCCAGCAGTCGGGACAGGGTCAACGAGCAGTACTTC
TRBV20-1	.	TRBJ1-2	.	CSARDPGGYTF	TGCAGTGCTAGAGATCCGGGGGGCTACACCTTC
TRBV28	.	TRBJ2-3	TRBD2	CASSLAGGNTDTQYF	TGTGCCAGCAGTTTGGCGGGGGGTAACACAGATACGCAGTATTTT
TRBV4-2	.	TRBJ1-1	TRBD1	CASSRGTGGWNTEAFF	TGTGCCAGCAGCCGCGGGACAGGGGGCTGGAACACTGAAGCTTTCTTT
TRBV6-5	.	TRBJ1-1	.	CASTPAGVEAFF	TGTGCCAGCACCCCAGCAGGGGTTGAAGCTTTCTTT
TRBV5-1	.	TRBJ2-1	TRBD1	CASSGGTGGNEQFF	TGCGCCAGCAGCGGGGGGACAGGGGGAAATGAGCAGTTCTTC
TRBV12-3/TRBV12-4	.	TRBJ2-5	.	CASSFYGQETQYF	TGTGCCAGCAGTTTTTACGGGCAAGAGACCCAGTACTTC
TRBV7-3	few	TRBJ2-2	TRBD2	CASSDRGGTGELFF	TGTGCCAGCAGCGACCGGGGGGGCACCGGGGAGCTGTTTTTT
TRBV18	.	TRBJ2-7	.	CASSPSSYEQYF	TGTGCCAGCTCACCATCCAGCTACGAGCAGTACTTC
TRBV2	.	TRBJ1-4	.	CASRAWEKLFF	TGTGCCAGCAGGGCATGGGAAAAACTGTTTTTT
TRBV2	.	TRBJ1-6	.	CASSEAGNNSPLHF	TGTGCCAGCAGTGAGGCAGGGAACAATTCACCCCTCCACTTT
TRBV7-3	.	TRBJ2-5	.	CASSFGQQETQYF	TGTGCCAGCAGTTTCGGACAACAAGAGACCCAGTACTTC
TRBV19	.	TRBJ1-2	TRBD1	CASTPLEHRGPYGYTF	TGTGCCAGTACCCCCCTCGAACACAGGGGTCCCTATGGCTACACCTTC
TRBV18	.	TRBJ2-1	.	CASSPPTGSEQFF	TGTGCCAGCTCACCACCGACAGGCTCGGAGCAGTTCTTC
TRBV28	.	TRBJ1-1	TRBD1	CASSEGAFVQVEAFF	TGTGCCAGCAGTGAGGGGGCTTTCGTGCAAGTAGAAGCTTTCTTT
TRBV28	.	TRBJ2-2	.	CASRSLTGELFF	TGTGCCAGCAGATCCCTAACCGGGGAGCTGTTTTTT
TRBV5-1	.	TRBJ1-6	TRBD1	CASSRTGARNSPLHF	TGCGCCAGCAGCCGGACAGGGGCGCGTAATTCACCCCTCCACTTT
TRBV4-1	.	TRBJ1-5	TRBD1	CASSQGGQGAGGNQPQHF	TGCGCCAGCAGCCAGGGGGGACAGGGGGCCGGCGGCAATCAGCCCCAGCATTTT
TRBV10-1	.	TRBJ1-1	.	CASSWARNTEAFF	TGCGCCAGCAGTTGGGCCCGTAACACTGAAGCTTTCTTT
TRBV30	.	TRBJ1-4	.	CAWRRRLPNEKLFF	TGTGCCTGGAGGCGGCGGCTCCCTAATGAAAAACTGTTTTTT
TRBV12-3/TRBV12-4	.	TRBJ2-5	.	CASSFRFVETQYF	TGTGCCAGCAGTTTCAGGTTTGTGGAGACCCAGTACTTC
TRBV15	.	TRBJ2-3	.	CATSRDPVGGVSTDTQYF	TGTGCCACCAGCAGAGACCCCGTGGGGGGAGTGAGTACAGATACGCAGTATTTT
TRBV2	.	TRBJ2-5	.	CASSELRNLQETQYF	TGTGCCAGCAGTGAATTGCGGAATCTCCAAGAGACCCAGTACTTC
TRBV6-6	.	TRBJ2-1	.	CASRIENEQFF	TGTGCCAGCAGGATAGAGAATGAGCAGTTCTTC
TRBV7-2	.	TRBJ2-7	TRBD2	CASSFPSGGTSSYEQYF	TGTGCCAGCAGCTTCCCTAGCGGGGGGACGAGCTCCTACGAGCAGTACTTC
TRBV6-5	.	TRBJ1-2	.	CASSYGANYGYTF	TGTGCCAGCAGTTACGGGGCCAACTATGGCTACACCTTC
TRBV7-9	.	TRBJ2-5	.	CASTLTPGLSVGETQYF	TGTGCCAGCACCCTGACACCGGGACTCTCAGTTGGGGAGACCCAGTACTTC